The present TCR beta chain was sequenced within a study of blood T cells in healthy people across ages. For the second PCR, which ran for roughly 6 to 11 cycles, a sample-barcoded 5' primer and a J-beta primer mix were used. A single record per CDR3 protein comes from TCRdb applying MiXCR to the 5' RACE reads. The sample consists of about 1.4 million distinct CDR3 sequences, roughly 59% of them appearing once. Germline assignment: CDR1 SGHDT and CDR2 YYEEEE. The CDR3 extends over 17 amino acids. Losses at the gene ends were 2 bases for V and 4 bases for J; bases not matched to a gene: 6. This clonotype was seen a single time. The antigen is unknown. Study-level results: A roughly linear age-dependent decrease characterized TCR beta diversity per million T cells.

The V and J genes are TRBV5-6 and TRBJ1-6, with TRBD1 matching 10 bases. The source material was blood. The sequence derives from a man younger than 30 in good health. DNA of the CDR3: TGTGCCAGCAGCTTCCAGACAGGGGGCGGTTATAATTCACCCCTCCACTTT. This sequence encodes CASSFQTGGGYNSPLHF.